Listed below are T cell receptor beta chains from one sample, sequenced in a study of blood T cell repertoires in COVID-19. The protocol was immunoSEQ multiplex PCR, while the TCRdb copy is restricted to in-frame clones and leaves out a portion. The data contain about 370,000 clones, around 91% of them seen just once; the ten biggest clones take up more than 0.8%. The specimen was PBMCs or T cells enriched from blood (not recorded which). Receptor source: a man aged 18 to 35 who had recovered from COVID-19. CDR3s include the opening cysteine and the closing phenylalanine or tryptophan. The order of the fields is clone size, V gene, J gene, D gene, CDR3 protein, CDR3 DNA. D genes are given only for firm matches. Size values are once, few and many counts, or a class for expanded clones, and some rows have none.

>NA|TRBV24-1|TRBJ2-3|TRBD1
CATSGSGTGEWASTDTQYF
TGTGCCACCAGTGGATCCGGGACAGGGGAATGGGCTAGCACAGATACGCAGTATTTT
>NA|TRBV15|TRBJ2-7|TRBD1
CATSVRDSSYEQYF
TGTGCCACCAGCGTCCGGGACAGTTCTTACGAGCAGTACTTC
>NA|TRBV28|TRBJ2-7|TRBD1
CASSLGQGVYEQYF
TGTGCCAGCAGTCTGGGACAGGGGGTCTACGAGCAGTACTTC
>NA|TRBV4-1|TRBJ1-1|NA
CASSQRPGQIVSEAFF
TGCGCCAGCAGCCAACGACCAGGACAGATAGTTTCTGAAGCTTTCTTT
>NA|TRBV4-1|TRBJ2-5|NA
CASSPGIKQTVLGLETQYF
TGCGCCAGCAGCCCAGGGATTAAACAGACGGTGTTAGGATTGGAGACCCAGTACTTC
>NA|TRBV29-1|TRBJ2-1|NA
CSATRYNEQFF
TGCAGCGCGACTAGGTACAATGAGCAGTTCTTC
>NA|TRBV18|TRBJ1-2|TRBD1
CASSRSYVGDRVHGYTF
TGTGCCAGCTCACGCTCCTACGTTGGGGACAGGGTCCATGGCTACACCTTC
>NA|TRBV6-1|TRBJ2-6|NA
CASSEWGVTSGANVLTF
TGTGCCAGTAGTGAGTGGGGGGTGACCTCTGGGGCCAACGTCCTGACTTTC
>NA|TRBV11-2|TRBJ1-1|NA
CASRQVKTVQGVNTEAFF
TGTGCCAGCAGGCAGGTAAAGACAGTCCAAGGGGTGAACACTGAAGCTTTCTTT
>NA|TRBV24-1|TRBJ2-3|TRBD1
CATSDRTGASTDTQYF
TGTGCCACCAGTGATCGGACAGGGGCTTCGACAGATACGCAGTATTTT
>once|TRBV12-3/TRBV12-4|TRBJ2-7|NA
CASSTAGVEQYF
TGTGCCAGCAGTACAGCAGGGGTCGAGCAGTACTTC
>NA|TRBV5-1|TRBJ2-5|NA
CASSLPAGPQETQYF
TGCGCCAGCAGCTTGCCTGCGGGGCCCCAAGAGACCCAGTACTTC
>few|TRBV12-2|TRBJ1-5|NA
CASRVRARSNQPQHF
TGTGCAAGTCGCGTGCGGGCTCGTAGCAATCAGCCCCAGCATTTT
>once|TRBV13|TRBJ2-5|NA
CASSLFPPGGYGQGEETQYF
TGTGCCAGCAGCTTATTTCCTCCGGGGGGATACGGACAGGGCGAAGAGACCCAGTACTTC
>NA|TRBV7-2|TRBJ2-5|NA
CASSSNLSGTQYF
TGTGCCAGCAGCTCGAACCTTAGCGGGACCCAGTACTTC
>NA|TRBV3-1/TRBV3-2|TRBJ1-6|TRBD1
CASSPSDRDSPLHF
TGTGCCAGCAGCCCCAGCGACAGGGATTCACCCCTCCACTTT
>NA|TRBV7-2|TRBJ2-7|NA
CASSLEVGMAYEQYF
TGTGCCAGCAGCTTAGAAGTCGGGATGGCCTACGAGCAGTACTTC
>NA|TRBV9|TRBJ1-1|NA
CASSDIGGQRNTEAFF
TGTGCCAGCAGCGATATCGGTGGACAGAGGAACACTGAAGCTTTCTTT
>NA|TRBV29-1|TRBJ2-2|NA
CSVGVLGENTGELFF
TGCAGCGTTGGAGTTCTTGGTGAGAACACCGGGGAGCTGTTTTTT
>NA|TRBV27|TRBJ2-7|NA
CASSSKIEQYF
TGTGCCAGCAGTTCTAAAATTGAGCAGTACTTC
>NA|TRBV5-1|TRBJ1-5|NA
CASSNGLRDQPQHF
TGCGCCAGCAGCAACGGGTTGAGGGATCAGCCCCAGCATTTT
>once|TRBV7-2|TRBJ2-1|TRBD2
CASSFSGRGNEQFF
TGTGCAAGCAGCTTTAGCGGGAGAGGGAATGAGCAGTTCTTC
>NA|TRBV5-1|TRBJ2-3|NA
CASSSPGADTQYF
TGCGCCAGCAGCTCACCGGGGGCAGATACGCAGTATTTT
>NA|TRBV5-1|TRBJ2-7|TRBD2
CASSNSGRARHEQYF
TGCGCCAGCAGCAATAGCGGGAGGGCTCGGCACGAGCAGTACTTC
>NA|TRBV15|TRBJ1-1|NA
CATSREGVWNTEAFF
TGTGCCACCAGCAGAGAAGGGGTTTGGAACACTGAAGCTTTCTTT
>NA|TRBV5-1|TRBJ2-2|NA
CASSWVDSLNTGELFF
TGCGCCAGCAGCTGGGTCGACAGCCTGAACACCGGGGAGCTGTTTTTT
>NA|TRBV9|TRBJ2-5|TRBD2
CASNRGGDQETQYF
TGTGCCAGCAATCGGGGGGGAGACCAAGAGACCCAGTACTTC
>NA|TRBV2|TRBJ2-3|TRBD2
CASKFGLAGGRSTDTQYF
TGTGCCAGCAAGTTTGGACTAGCGGGGGGGCGGAGCACAGATACGCAGTATTTT
>NA|TRBV6-5|TRBJ2-7|TRBD1
CASRRAGTDLYEQYF
TGTGCCAGCAGACGGGCCGGGACAGACCTCTACGAGCAGTACTTC
>NA|TRBV10-2|TRBJ2-6|TRBD1
CASRGDRLPGANVLTF
TGCGCCAGCAGGGGGGACAGGTTACCTGGGGCCAACGTCCTGACTTTC
>NA|TRBV29-1|TRBJ1-1|NA
CSATQVNTEAFF
TGCAGCGCAACACAAGTGAACACTGAAGCTTTCTTT
>once|TRBV9|TRBJ2-7|NA
CASSPGTGPEQYF
TGTGCCAGCAGTCCCGGGACTGGCCCCGAGCAGTACTTC
>NA|TRBV7-3|TRBJ2-3|NA
CASSPGTDTQYF
TGTGCCAGCAGCCCAGGCACAGATACGCAGTATTTT
>once|TRBV19|TRBJ2-7|TRBD1
CATRDRGLYEQYF
TGTGCCACCCGGGACAGGGGGCTTTACGAGCAGTACTTC
>NA|TRBV6-4|TRBJ2-2|NA
CATAGYTGELFF
TGTGCGACAGCAGGGTACACCGGGGAGCTGTTTTTT
>NA|TRBV5-1|TRBJ1-6|TRBD1
CASSIPLGQGNSPLHF
TGCGCCAGCAGCATCCCTTTGGGACAGGGGAATTCACCCCTCCACTTT
>NA|TRBV30|TRBJ2-3|NA
CAWSTGTDTQYF
TGTGCCTGGAGTACGGGCACAGATACGCAGTATTTT
>NA|TRBV5-5|TRBJ1-6|TRBD1
CASSCDRGWTSYNSPLHF
TGTGCCAGCAGCTGTGACAGGGGTTGGACCTCCTATAATTCACCCCTCCACTTT
>NA|TRBV3-1/TRBV3-2|TRBJ1-2|NA
CASSQGQLVGYTF
TGTGCCAGCAGCCAAGGACAGCTAGTTGGCTACACCTTC
>NA|TRBV9|TRBJ1-4|NA
CASSAAGITNEKLFF
TGTGCCAGCAGCGCTGCAGGGATCACGAATGAAAAACTGTTTTTT
>NA|TRBV28|TRBJ1-1|NA
CASSLSRGTEAFF
TGTGCCAGCAGTTTATCCCGGGGCACTGAAGCTTTCTTT
>NA|TRBV5-6|TRBJ1-2|TRBD1
CASSPGQGAVLYGYTF
TGTGCCAGCAGCCCGGGACAGGGGGCGGTTCTGTATGGCTACACCTTC